These T cell receptor beta chains were read from a single sample in a study of immune characterization of retroperitoneal liposarcoma. A single record per CDR3 protein comes from TCRdb applying MiXCR to the PCR reads. This table holds thousands of distinct CDR3 sequences, about 40% found once. The sample consisted of tumor tissue. All receptors derive from a male donor with retroperitoneal liposarcoma. Both conserved end residues are part of each CDR3. The order of the fields is CDR3 protein, CDR3 DNA, clone size, J gene, D gene, V gene. The D gene is left open where the match is weak. Rows may omit the clone size; those that give it use once, few, many or a size class.

CDR3: CASSPFQDRASLSAQAFF; DNA: TGTGCCAGCAGTCCCTTTCAAGACAGGGCTTCCCTTTCCGCTCAAGCTTTCTTT; size: -; J: TRBJ1-1; D: TRBD1; V: TRBV6-1
CDR3: CASSPNGGNYYNEQFF; DNA: TGTGCCAGCAGCCCGAACGGGGGCAATTACTACAATGAGCAGTTCTTC; size: -; J: TRBJ2-1; D: -; V: TRBV7-4
CDR3: CASSSGTSVAQETQYF; DNA: TGTGCCAGCAGCTCAGGGACTAGCGTAGCCCAAGAGACCCAGTACTTC; size: -; J: TRBJ2-5; D: TRBD2; V: TRBV7-3
CDR3: CASSYLGQGQAFF; DNA: TGTGCCAGCAGTTACCTAGGACAGGGCCAAGCTTTCTTT; size: -; J: TRBJ1-1; D: TRBD1; V: TRBV6-5
CDR3: CASSDPGLAGTYSYNEQYF; DNA: TGTGCCAGCAGTGACCCGGGACTAGCGGGGACTTACTCCTACAATGAGCAGTACTTC; size: medium-sized; J: TRBJ2-7; D: TRBD2; V: TRBV6-1
CDR3: CASSFTGSVEYF; DNA: TGTGCCAGCAGTTTTACAGGGTCGGTGGAATACTTC; size: -; J: TRBJ2-1; D: -; V: TRBV27
CDR3: CASSQGIGYEQYF; DNA: TGTGCCAGCAGTCAGGGAATCGGATATGAGCAGTACTTC; size: -; J: TRBJ2-4; D: -; V: TRBV6-6
CDR3: CASSQGRTQYF; DNA: TGTGCCAGCAGCCAAGGACGGACCCAGTATTTT; size: -; J: TRBJ2-3; D: -; V: TRBV6-9
CDR3: CASSLVLAVSYNEQFF; DNA: TGTGCCAGCAGCTTAGTATTAGCGGTTTCCTACAATGAGCAGTTCTTC; size: few; J: TRBJ2-1; D: -; V: TRBV7-2
CDR3: CASTVLAGGYLDEQFF; DNA: TGTGCCAGCACCGTACTAGCGGGAGGGTATTTGGATGAGCAGTTCTTC; size: medium-sized; J: TRBJ2-1; D: TRBD2; V: TRBV6-1
CDR3: CASIGTVSYEQYF; DNA: TGTGCCAGCATCGGGACAGTCTCCTACGAGCAGTACTTC; size: few; J: TRBJ2-7; D: TRBD1; V: TRBV27
CDR3: CASSVGSGQETQFF; DNA: TGTGCCAGCAGTGTAGGGTCAGGCCAAGAGACCCAGTTCTTC; size: -; J: TRBJ2-1; D: -; V: TRBV6-1
CDR3: CASSQESAGANVLTF; DNA: TGTGCCAGCAGCCAGGAATCCGCGGGGGCCAACGTCCTGACTTTC; size: -; J: TRBJ2-6; D: -; V: TRBV4-2
CDR3: CASSEMRDLKNQETQYF; DNA: TGTGCCAGCAGTGAAATGAGGGACTTAAAAAACCAAGAGACCCAGTACTTC; size: few; J: TRBJ2-5; D: -; V: TRBV6-1
CDR3: CASRGTSGNYNEQFF; DNA: TGTGCCAGCAGGGGGACTAGCGGGAACTACAATGAGCAGTTCTTC; size: large; J: TRBJ2-1; D: TRBD2; V: TRBV12-3/TRBV12-4
CDR3: CASSPRRGSDTQYF; DNA: TGTGCCAGCAGCCCTCGGCGGGGATCGGATACGCAGTATTTT; size: medium-sized; J: TRBJ2-3; D: -; V: TRBV12-3/TRBV12-4
CDR3: CASSQRLAGGFFDQETQYF; DNA: TGCGCCAGCAGCCAAAGACTAGCGGGAGGGTTTTTTGACCAAGAGACCCAGTACTTC; size: few; J: TRBJ2-5; D: TRBD2; V: TRBV4-1